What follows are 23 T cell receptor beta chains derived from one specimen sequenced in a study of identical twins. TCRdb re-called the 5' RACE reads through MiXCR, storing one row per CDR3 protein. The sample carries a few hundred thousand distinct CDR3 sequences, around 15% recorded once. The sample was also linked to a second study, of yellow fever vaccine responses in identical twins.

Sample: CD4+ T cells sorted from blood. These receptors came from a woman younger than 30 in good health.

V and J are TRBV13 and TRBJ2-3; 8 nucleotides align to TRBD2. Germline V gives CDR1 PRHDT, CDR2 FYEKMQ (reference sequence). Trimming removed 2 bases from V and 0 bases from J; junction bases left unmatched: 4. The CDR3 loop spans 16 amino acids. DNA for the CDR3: TGTGCCAGCAGCTTACAGCGGGGGAGCAGCACAGATACGCAGTATTTT. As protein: CASSLQRGSSTDTQYF.

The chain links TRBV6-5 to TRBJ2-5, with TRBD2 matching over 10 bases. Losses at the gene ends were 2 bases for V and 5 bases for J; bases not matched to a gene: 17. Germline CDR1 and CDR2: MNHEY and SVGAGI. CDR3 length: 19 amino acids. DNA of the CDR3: TGTGCCAGCAGTTACCAGTCGAACCGAGCGGGGGGGGCCAAGGAGACCCAGTACTTC. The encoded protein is CASSYQSNRAGGAKETQYF.

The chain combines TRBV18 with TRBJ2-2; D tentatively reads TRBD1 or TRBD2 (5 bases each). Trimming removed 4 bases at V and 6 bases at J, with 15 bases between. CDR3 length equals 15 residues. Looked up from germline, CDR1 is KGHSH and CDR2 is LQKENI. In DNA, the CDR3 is TGTGCCAGCTCACGACCGGGACCTATAGCCGGGGAGCTGTTTTTT. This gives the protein CASSRPGPIAGELFF. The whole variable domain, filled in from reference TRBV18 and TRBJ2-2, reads NAGVMQNPRHLVRRRGQEARLRCSPMKGHSHVYWYRQLPEEGLKFMVYLQKENIIDESGMPKERFSAEFPKEGPSILRIQQVVRGDSAAYFCASSRPGPIAGELFFGEGSRLTVL.

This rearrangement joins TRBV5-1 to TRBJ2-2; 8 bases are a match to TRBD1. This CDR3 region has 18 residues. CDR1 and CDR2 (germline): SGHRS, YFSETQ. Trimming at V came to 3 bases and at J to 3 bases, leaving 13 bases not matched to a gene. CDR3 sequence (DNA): TGCGCCAGCAGCTCTCAATTGGCTCGGACAGGGCACACCGGGGAGCTGTTTTTT. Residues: CASSSQLARTGHTGELFF.

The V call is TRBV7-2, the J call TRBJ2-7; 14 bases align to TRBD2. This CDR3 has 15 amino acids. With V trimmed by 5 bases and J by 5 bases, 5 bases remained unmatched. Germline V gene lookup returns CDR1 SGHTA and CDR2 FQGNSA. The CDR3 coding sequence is TGTGCCAGCAGCCCGGGACTAGCGGGAGTCGACGAGCAGTACTTC. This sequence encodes CASSPGLAGVDEQYF.

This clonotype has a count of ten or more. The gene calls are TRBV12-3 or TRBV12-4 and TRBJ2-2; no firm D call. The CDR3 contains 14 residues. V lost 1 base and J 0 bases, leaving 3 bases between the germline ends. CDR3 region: CASSLVTNTGELFF. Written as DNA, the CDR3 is TGTGCCAGCAGTTTAGTTACGAACACCGGGGAGCTGTTTTTT.

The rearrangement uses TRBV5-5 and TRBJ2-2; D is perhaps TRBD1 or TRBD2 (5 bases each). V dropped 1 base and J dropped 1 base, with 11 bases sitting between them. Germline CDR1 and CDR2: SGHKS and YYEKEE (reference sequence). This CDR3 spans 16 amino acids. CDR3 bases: TGTGCCAGCAGCTTGTTTAAGGGGAGGAACACCGGGGAGCTGTTTTTT. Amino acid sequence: CASSLFKGRNTGELFF.

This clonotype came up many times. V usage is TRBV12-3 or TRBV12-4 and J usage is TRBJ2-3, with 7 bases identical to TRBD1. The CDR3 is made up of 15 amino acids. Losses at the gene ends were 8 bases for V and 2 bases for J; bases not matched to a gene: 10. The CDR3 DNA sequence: TGTGCCAGCGGATTACAGGGGCGGCCCACAGATACGCAGTATTTT. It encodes CASGLQGRPTDTQYF.

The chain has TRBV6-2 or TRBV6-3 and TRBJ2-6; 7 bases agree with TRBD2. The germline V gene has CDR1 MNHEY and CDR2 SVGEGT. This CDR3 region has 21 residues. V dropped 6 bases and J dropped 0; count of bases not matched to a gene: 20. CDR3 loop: CASSRRTLGLADVSGANVLTF. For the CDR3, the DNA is TGTGCCAGCAGCCGACGGACCCTTGGGCTAGCGGATGTCTCTGGGGCCAACGTCCTGACTTTC.

The CDR3 region is CASSLERARPFF. DNA for the CDR3: TGTGCCAGCAGCTTAGAGAGGGCCCGGCCTTTCTTT. The chain employs TRBV7-9 and TRBJ1-1; D is unresolved. This CDR3 spans 12 amino acids. Germline loops: CDR1 SEHNR, CDR2 FQNEAQ (reference sequence). Trimming shortened V by 1 base and J by 12 bases, and 12 bases separated the two germline ends.

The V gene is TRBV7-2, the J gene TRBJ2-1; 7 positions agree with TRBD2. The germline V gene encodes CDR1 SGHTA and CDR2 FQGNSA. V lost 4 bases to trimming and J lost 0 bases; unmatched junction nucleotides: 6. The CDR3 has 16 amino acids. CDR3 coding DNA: TGTGCCAGCAGCTCGAGATGGGGGGGCTCCTACAATGAGCAGTTCTTC. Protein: CASSSRWGGSYNEQFF.

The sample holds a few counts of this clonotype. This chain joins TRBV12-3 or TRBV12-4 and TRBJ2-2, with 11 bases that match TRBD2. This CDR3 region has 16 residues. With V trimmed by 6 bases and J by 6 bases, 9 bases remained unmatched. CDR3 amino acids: CASSPSLAGGPGELFF. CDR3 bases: TGTGCCAGCAGCCCCTCTCTAGCGGGAGGCCCCGGGGAGCTGTTTTTT.

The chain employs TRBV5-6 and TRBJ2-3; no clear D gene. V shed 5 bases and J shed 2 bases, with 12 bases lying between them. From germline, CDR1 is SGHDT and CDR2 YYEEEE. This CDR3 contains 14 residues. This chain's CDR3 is CASSPRELTDTQYF. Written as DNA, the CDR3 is TGTGCCAGCAGTCCTAGAGAGCTCACAGATACGCAGTATTTT.

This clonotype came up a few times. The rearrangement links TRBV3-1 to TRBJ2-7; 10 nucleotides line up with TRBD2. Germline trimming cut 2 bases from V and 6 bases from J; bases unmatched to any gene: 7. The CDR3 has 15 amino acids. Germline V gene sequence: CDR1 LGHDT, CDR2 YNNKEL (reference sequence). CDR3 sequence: CASSQLAGASREQYF. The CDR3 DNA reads TGTGCCAGCAGCCAACTAGCGGGAGCCAGTCGCGAGCAGTACTTC.

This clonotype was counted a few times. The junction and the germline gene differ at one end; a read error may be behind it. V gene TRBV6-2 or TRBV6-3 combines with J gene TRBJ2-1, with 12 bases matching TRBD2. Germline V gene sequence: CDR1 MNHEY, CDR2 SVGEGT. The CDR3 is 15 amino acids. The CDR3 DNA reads TGTGCCAGCAGTCTTACTGGGGGACGGACTAGCGGGATGATCTTC. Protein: CASSLTGGRTSGMIF.

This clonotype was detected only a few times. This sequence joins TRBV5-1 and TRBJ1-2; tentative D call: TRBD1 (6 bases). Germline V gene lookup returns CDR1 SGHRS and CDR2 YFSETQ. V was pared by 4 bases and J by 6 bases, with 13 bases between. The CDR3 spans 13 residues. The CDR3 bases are TGCGCCAGCAGCGAACAGGGACGCGATGGCTACACCTTC. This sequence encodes CASSEQGRDGYTF.

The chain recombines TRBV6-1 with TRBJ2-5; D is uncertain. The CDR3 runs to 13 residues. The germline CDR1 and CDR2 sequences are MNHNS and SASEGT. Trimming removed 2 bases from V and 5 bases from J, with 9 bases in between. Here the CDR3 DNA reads TGTGCCAGCAGTGAAAGCTTCGTTGAGACCCAGTACTTC. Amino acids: CASSESFVETQYF.

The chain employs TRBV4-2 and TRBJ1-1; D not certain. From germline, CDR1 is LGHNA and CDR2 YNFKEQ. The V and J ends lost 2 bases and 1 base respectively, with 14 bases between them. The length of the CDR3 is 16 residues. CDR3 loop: CASSQSGPRGNTEAFF. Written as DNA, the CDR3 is TGTGCCAGCAGCCAATCGGGCCCGCGGGGGAACACTGAAGCTTTCTTT.

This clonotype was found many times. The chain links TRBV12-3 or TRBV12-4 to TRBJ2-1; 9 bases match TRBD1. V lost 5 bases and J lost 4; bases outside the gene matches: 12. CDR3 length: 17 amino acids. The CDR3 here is CASSPHPGTGLYNEQFF. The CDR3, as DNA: TGTGCCAGCAGTCCCCACCCCGGGACAGGGCTTTACAATGAGCAGTTCTTC.

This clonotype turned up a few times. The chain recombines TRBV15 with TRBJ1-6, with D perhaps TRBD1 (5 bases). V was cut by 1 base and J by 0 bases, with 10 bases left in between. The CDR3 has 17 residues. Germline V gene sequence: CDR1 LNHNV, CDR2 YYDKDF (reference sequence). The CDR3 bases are TGTGCCACCAGCAGAGTGGCAGGGAGCTCCTATAATTCACCCCTCCACTTT. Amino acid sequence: CATSRVAGSSYNSPLHF.

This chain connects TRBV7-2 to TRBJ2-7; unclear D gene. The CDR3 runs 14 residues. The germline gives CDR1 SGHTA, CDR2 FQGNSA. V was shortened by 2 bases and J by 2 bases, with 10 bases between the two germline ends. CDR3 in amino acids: CASSLSRTTYEQYF. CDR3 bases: TGTGCCAGCAGCTTAAGTCGCACAACCTACGAGCAGTACTTC.

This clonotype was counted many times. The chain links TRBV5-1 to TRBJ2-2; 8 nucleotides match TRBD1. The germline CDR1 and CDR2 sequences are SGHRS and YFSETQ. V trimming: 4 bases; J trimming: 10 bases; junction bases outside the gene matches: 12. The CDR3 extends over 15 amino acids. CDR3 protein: CASSLISGQAKELFF. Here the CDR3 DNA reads TGCGCCAGCAGCCTAATATCGGGACAGGCGAAGGAGCTGTTTTTT.

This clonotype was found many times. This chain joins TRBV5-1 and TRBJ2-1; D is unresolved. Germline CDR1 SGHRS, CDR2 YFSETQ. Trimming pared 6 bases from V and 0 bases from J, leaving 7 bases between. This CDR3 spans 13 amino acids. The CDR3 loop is CASKVTSYNEQFF. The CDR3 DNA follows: TGCGCCAGCAAAGTTACCTCCTACAATGAGCAGTTCTTC.